A single sample is the source of the 15 T cell receptor beta chains below, sequenced in a study of CD8+ T cells in alopecia areata. TCR sequencing used cDNA made by reverse transcription of extracted RNA. Using immunoSEQ multiplex PCR, the repertoire was profiled, and TCRdb retains in-frame clones only, with some absent. The sample consists of around 300,000 clones, around 64% of them appearing once. Sample treatment: oral pan-JAK inhibitor, 5-10 mg twice daily. The sample in question was CD4+ T cells sorted from blood, obtained around week 54, from a patient treated with tofacitinib. These receptors came from a human donor with alopecia areata.

This chain joins TRBV7-9 and TRBJ1-2; 8 bases fit TRBD1. V lost 0 bases to trimming and J lost 5 bases; unmatched junction nucleotides: 8. This CDR3 spans 16 amino acids. Germline CDR1 SEHNR, CDR2 FQNEAQ (reference sequence). In DNA, the CDR3 is TGTGCCAGCAGCTTAGCTCGGGGCAGGGGGCAATATGGCTACACCTTC. Its protein product is CASSLARGRGQYGYTF.

The V call is TRBV10-3, the J call TRBJ2-7; a weak D match, TRBD2 (5 bases). Germline lookup yields CDR1 ENHRY and CDR2 SYGVKD. V was pared by 7 bases and J by 2 bases, with 9 bases between. The length of the CDR3 is 12 residues. CDR3 sequence: CAITDGTYEQYF. The DNA for the CDR3 is TGTGCCATCACCGACGGGACCTACGAGCAGTACTTC.

This clone was counted between two and nine times. V gene TRBV27 combines with J gene TRBJ1-6, with a tentative D call TRBD1 (6 bases). V dropped 5 bases and J dropped 7 bases, with 15 bases sitting between them. Germline CDR1 and CDR2: MNHEY and SMNVEV (reference sequence). CDR3 length: 15 amino acids. The CDR3 region is CASSPTTGPNSPLHF. The DNA for the CDR3 is TGTGCCAGCAGTCCCACGACAGGACCGAATTCACCCCTCCACTTT.

V gene TRBV9 combines with J gene TRBJ2-5; possible D gene TRBD1, 6 bases. V was clipped by 2 bases and J by 1 base, with 12 bases between them. Germline V CDR1 and CDR2: SGDLS, YYNGEE. The length of the CDR3 is 15 residues. The CDR3 DNA reads as TGTGCCAGCAGCGTGCAACAGGGTTCCCAAGAGACCCAGTACTTC. Translating it yields CASSVQQGSQETQYF.

The J gene is TRBJ2-1, the V gene TRBV5-1; D is possibly TRBD1 or TRBD2 (5 bases each). V was shortened by 1 base and J by 0 bases, with 14 bases between the two germline ends. CDR1 is SGHRS, CDR2 YFSETQ, per germline. This CDR3 contains 17 residues. CDR3 residues: CASSLPAGTGSYNEQFF. The CDR3 DNA is TGCGCCAGCAGCTTGCCCGCAGGGACGGGCTCCTACAATGAGCAGTTCTTC.

The rearrangement links TRBV5-4 to TRBJ2-5; the D is unclear. The CDR3 has 13 amino acids. V gave up 1 base and J gave up 1 base, with 5 bases separating them. Germline V CDR1 and CDR2: SGHNT, YYREEE (reference sequence). The CDR3 DNA is TGTGCCAGCAGCTTGCTCCTCCAAGAGACCCAGTACTTC. Translated: CASSLLLQETQYF.

This clone was counted between two and nine times. This chain links TRBV23-1 with TRBJ2-2; D is unclear. TRBV23-1 is an ORF for which the function is uncertain. This CDR3 region has 14 residues. V was shortened by 0 bases and J by 7 bases, with 9 bases between the two germline ends. CDR3 nucleotide sequence: TGCGCCAGCAGTCAATCAAAGGGCTTCGGGGAGCTGTTTTTT. Translated: CASSQSKGFGELFF.

V is TRBV30 and J is TRBJ2-5; 7 nucleotides agree with TRBD2. Gene TRBJ2-7 matches the end of the DNA better, so the J call may be wrong. The germline V gene has CDR1 GTSNPN and CDR2 SVGIG (reference sequence). This CDR3 is 15 amino acids long. The CDR3 DNA follows: TGTGCCTGGGGATCCGGCGGGACTACCTCTCTCGAGCAGTACTTC. This encodes CAWGSGGTTSLEQYF.

V usage is TRBV27 and J usage is TRBJ1-2; the D is unclear. This CDR3 contains 14 residues. Deletions cut 0 bases from V and 2 bases from J, with 7 bases between. Germline CDR1 and CDR2: MNHEY and SMNVEV (reference sequence). The CDR3 loop reads CASSLSRGNYGYTF. The CDR3 DNA is TGTGCCAGCAGTTTATCGCGGGGAAACTATGGCTACACCTTC.

The V gene is TRBV6-5, the J gene TRBJ2-3, with TRBD2 matching 7 bases. The V segment lost 6 bases and the J segment 1 base; nucleotides outside the gene matches: 4. Germline assignment: CDR1 MNHEY and CDR2 SVGAGI. CDR3 size: 14 residues. In nucleotides, the CDR3 is TGTGCCAGCAGATTAAGCGGGGGCACAGATACGCAGTATTTT. Translating it yields CASRLSGGTDTQYF.

The CDR3 DNA reads as TGTGCCAGCAGCGCCCAAACGGGGGCCAACGTCCTGACTTTC. Translated, it gives CASSAQTGANVLTF. The gene calls are TRBV7-3 and TRBJ2-6; D not resolved. V was clipped by 5 bases and J by 4 bases, with 9 bases between them. This CDR3 comprises 14 residues. Germline assignment: CDR1 SGHTA and CDR2 FQGTGA.

This chain links TRBV9 with TRBJ2-2, with D hard to call. The CDR3 length is 15 residues. Germline V gives CDR1 SGDLS, CDR2 YYNGEE. Trimming shortened V by 0 bases and J by 3 bases, and 9 bases separated the two germline ends. This CDR3 reads CASSVAPSYTGELFF. Here the CDR3 DNA reads TGTGCCAGCAGCGTAGCTCCCAGTTACACCGGGGAGCTGTTTTTT.

V usage is TRBV5-1 and J usage is TRBJ2-5, with D maybe TRBD2 (5 bases). This CDR3 is built from 13 residues. From germline, CDR1 is SGHRS and CDR2 YFSETQ. With 4 bases removed from V and 1 base from J, the gap between germline ends came to 8 bases. In DNA, the CDR3 is TGCGCCAGCAGCCCTGCGGGCCAAGAGACCCAGTACTTC. Protein product: CASSPAGQETQYF.

The genes are TRBV27 and TRBJ2-3; D ambiguous. V was cut by 2 bases and J by 0 bases, with 3 bases left in between. Per germline, CDR1 MNHEY and CDR2 SMNVEV (reference sequence). The CDR3 loop spans 13 amino acids. The DNA of the CDR3 is TGTGCCAGCAGTTTAACTAGCACAGATACGCAGTATTTT. The encoded protein is CASSLTSTDTQYF.

This clone was counted between two and nine times. The rearrangement uses TRBV27 and TRBJ1-5; possibly TRBD1 for D (5 bases). There are 17 residues in the CDR3. Germline V gives CDR1 MNHEY, CDR2 SMNVEV (reference sequence). V was shortened by 0 bases and J by 1 base, with 13 bases between the two germline ends. The CDR3 spells CASSLSGARASNQPQHF. CDR3 DNA: TGTGCCAGCAGTTTATCGGGCGCCAGGGCCAGCAATCAGCCCCAGCATTTT.